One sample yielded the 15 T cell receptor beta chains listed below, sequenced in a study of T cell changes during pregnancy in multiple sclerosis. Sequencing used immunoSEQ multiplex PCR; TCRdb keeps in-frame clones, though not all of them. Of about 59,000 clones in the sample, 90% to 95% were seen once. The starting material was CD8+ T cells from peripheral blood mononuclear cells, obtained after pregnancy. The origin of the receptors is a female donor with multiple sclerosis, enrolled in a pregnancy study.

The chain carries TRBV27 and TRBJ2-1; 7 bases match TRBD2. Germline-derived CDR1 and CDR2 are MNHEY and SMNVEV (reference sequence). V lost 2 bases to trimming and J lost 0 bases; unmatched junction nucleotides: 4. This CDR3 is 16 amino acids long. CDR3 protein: CASSLSGVGSYNEQFF. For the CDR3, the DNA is TGTGCCAGCAGTTTAAGCGGGGTTGGCTCCTACAATGAGCAGTTCTTC.

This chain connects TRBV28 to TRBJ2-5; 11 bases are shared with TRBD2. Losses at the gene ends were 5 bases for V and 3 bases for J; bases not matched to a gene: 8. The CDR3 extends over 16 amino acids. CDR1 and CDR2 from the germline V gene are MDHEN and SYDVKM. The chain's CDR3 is CASSPRPGLAEETQYF. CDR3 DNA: TGTGCCAGCAGTCCCCGACCGGGACTAGCGGAAGAGACCCAGTACTTC.

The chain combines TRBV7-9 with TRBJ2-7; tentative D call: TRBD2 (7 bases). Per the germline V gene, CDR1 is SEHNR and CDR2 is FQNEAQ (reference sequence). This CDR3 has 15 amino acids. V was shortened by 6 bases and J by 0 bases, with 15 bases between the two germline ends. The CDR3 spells CASREGGGISYEQYF. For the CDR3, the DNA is TGTGCCAGCAGAGAAGGGGGGGGGATCTCCTACGAGCAGTACTTC.

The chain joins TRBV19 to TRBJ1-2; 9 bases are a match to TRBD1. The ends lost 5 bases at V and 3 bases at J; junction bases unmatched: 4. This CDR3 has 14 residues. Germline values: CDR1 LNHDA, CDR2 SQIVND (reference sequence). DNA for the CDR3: TGTGCCAGTAGTCCTGGACAGGGGTACTATGGCTACACCTTC. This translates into CASSPGQGYYGYTF.

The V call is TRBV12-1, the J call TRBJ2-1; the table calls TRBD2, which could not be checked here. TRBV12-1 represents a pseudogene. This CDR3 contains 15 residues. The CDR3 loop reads CASSPRPGDYNEQFF. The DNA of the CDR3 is TGTGCCAGCAGCCCCCGTCCGGGAGACTACAATGAGCAGTTCTTC.

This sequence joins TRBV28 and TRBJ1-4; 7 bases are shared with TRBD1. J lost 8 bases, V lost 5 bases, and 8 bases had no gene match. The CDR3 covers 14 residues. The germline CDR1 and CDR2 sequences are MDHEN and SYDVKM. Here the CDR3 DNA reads TGTGCCAGCAGTCCCACAGGGGTAGGGGAAAAACTGTTTTTT. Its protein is CASSPTGVGEKLFF. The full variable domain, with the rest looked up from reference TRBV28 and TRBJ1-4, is DVKVTQSSRYLVKRTGEKVFLECVQDMDHENMFWYRQDPGLGLRLIYFSYDVKMKEKGDIPEGYSVSREKKERFSLILESASTNQTSMYLCASSPTGVGEKLFFGSGTQLSVL.

In DNA form, the CDR3 reads TGTGCCAGCAGCTTAGGCGGGGGAGAGCAGTTCTTC. Translation: CASSLGGGEQFF. The chain couples TRBV7-9 to TRBJ2-1; 7 nucleotides line up with TRBD2. Germline assignment: CDR1 SEHNR and CDR2 FQNEAQ (reference sequence). The CDR3 totals 12 residues. The V and J ends lost 1 base and 10 bases, in that order; junction bases with no gene match: 1.

Here the CDR3 DNA reads TGTGCCAGCAGCTTTAATCCCACTGCGAGGAACACTGAAGCTTTCTTT. Its translation: CASSFNPTARNTEAFF. The V gene is TRBV7-2, the J gene TRBJ1-1; no clear D. V lost 3 bases, J lost 1 base, and 15 bases lay in between. Germline V gives CDR1 SGHTA, CDR2 FQGNSA. There are 16 residues in the CDR3.

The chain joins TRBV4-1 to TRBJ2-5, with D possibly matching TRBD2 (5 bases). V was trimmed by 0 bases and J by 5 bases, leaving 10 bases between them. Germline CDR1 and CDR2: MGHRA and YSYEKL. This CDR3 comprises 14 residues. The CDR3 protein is CASSQELGGETQYF. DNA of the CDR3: TGCGCCAGCAGCCAAGAATTAGGCGGGGAGACCCAGTACTTC.

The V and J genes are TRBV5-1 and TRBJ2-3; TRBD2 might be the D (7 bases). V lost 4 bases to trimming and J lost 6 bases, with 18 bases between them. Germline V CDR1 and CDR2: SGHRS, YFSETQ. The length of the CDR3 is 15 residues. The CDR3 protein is CASSGAGAGVDTQYF. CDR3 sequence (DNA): TGCGCCAGCAGCGGGGCAGGGGCGGGAGTGGATACGCAGTATTTT.

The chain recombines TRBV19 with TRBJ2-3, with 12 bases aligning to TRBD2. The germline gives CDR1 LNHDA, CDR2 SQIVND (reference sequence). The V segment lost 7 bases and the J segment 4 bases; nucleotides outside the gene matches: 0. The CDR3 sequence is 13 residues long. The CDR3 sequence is CASTSGRADTQYF. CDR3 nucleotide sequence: TGTGCCAGTACTAGCGGGAGGGCAGATACGCAGTATTTT. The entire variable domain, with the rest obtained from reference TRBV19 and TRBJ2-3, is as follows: DGGITQSPKYLFRKEGQNVTLSCEQNLNHDAMYWYRQDPGQGLRLIYYSQIVNDFQKGDIAEGYSVSREKKESFPLTVTSAQKNPTAFYLCASTSGRADTQYFGPGTRLTVL.

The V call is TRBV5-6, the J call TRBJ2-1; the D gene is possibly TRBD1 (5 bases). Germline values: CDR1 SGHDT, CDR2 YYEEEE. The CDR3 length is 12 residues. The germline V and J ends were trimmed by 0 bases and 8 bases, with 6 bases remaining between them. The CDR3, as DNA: TGTGCCAGCAGCTTGGTAGGGGATGAGCAGTTCTTC. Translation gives CASSLVGDEQFF.

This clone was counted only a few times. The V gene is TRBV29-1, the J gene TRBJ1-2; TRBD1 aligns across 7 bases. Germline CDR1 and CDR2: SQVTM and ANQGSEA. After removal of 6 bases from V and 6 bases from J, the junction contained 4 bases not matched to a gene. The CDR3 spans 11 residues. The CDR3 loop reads CSVTGPDGYTF. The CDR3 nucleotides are TGCAGCGTGACAGGGCCCGATGGCTACACCTTC.

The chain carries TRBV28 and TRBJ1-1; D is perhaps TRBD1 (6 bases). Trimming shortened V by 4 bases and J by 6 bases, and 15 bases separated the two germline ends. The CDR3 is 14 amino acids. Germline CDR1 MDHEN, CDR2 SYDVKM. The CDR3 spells CASSWPGQGAEAFF. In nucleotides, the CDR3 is TGTGCCAGCAGTTGGCCGGGACAAGGGGCTGAAGCTTTCTTT.

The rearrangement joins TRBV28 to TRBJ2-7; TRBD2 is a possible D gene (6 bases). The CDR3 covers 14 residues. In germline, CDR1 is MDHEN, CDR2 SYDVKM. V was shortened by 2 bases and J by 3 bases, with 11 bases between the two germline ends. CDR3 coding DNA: TGTGCCAGCAGTTTAGGAGGGAAGGGCTACGAGCAGTACTTC. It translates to CASSLGGKGYEQYF. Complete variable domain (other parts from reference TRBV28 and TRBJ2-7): DVKVTQSSRYLVKRTGEKVFLECVQDMDHENMFWYRQDPGLGLRLIYFSYDVKMKEKGDIPEGYSVSREKKERFSLILESASTNQTSMYLCASSLGGKGYEQYFGPGTRLTVT.